This T cell receptor gamma chain was observed in a study of γδ T cells in repeated Plasmodium falciparum infection (dated by TCRdb to the early 2020s). For context, the study as a whole: In the natural-infection arm, Malian children exposed to intense seasonal malaria transmission were enrolled and compared against age and gender matched Australian children. Several malaria-naive U.S. adults underwent four controlled human malaria infections by bites from P. falciparum NF54-infected Anopheles stephensi mosquitoes over 644 days. Samples from controlled-infection subjects were taken at baseline, just before selected infections, and 21 days after each infection. Malian gammadelta TCR repertoires were analysed cross-sectionally during no-transmission periods and were analysed longitudinally across acute febrile malaria episodes. The study examined how repeated Plasmodium falciparum infection shapes the human gammadelta T cell repertoire, using natural infection in Mali and controlled human malaria infection.

Broad study findings and their caveats: Because the controlled-infection cohort was small, analysis of inter-individual variability in gammadelta T cell responses was limited. The Malian cohort came from a small rural village of predominantly one ethnic group, limiting generalizability.

This clone has ten or more counts. Its antigen is currently not known. The protein in TCRdb stems from a much larger clone and differs at residue 11 from this DNA's translation, likely a read error; here the protein is translated from the DNA. Libraries were prepared through multiplex PCR. Reads for this sample came from an Illumina MiSeq. Both TCR gamma (TRG) and TCR delta (TRD) chains were sequenced from each sorted gammadelta T cell sample. Under the source paper's analysis protocol: Clonotype tree plots, accumulated frequency of the top 20 clonotypes, diversity index (DI) and D75 metrics were included in the repertoire analyses. In TCRdb, clones were called once more from the public reads by CATT, and rows of identical DNA were later combined. V and J calls and clone size were set by TCRdb, not the authors. Present in this sample are around 27,000 gamma-chain clones, 1.4% to 1.5% of which were seen just once. Of the sample, approximately 19% is held by the ten largest clones.

This TCR came from a pool of human donors (malaria-infected and uninfected, not separated). The sequenced sample was gamma-delta T cells from blood.

The CDR3 protein: CALWEVPQELSKKIKVF. The DNA is TGTGCCTTGTGGGAGGTCCCGCAAGAGTTGAGCAAAAAAATCAAGGTATTT. In this chain, TRGV9 is recombined with TRGJP. The J gene was missing in TCRdb and was found by matching the end of the DNA to germline. Looking up the germline V gene (reference sequence) yields CDR1 GITISATS and CDR2 ISYDGTV. Its CDR3 holds 17 amino acids, cysteine through phenylalanine. Only CDR3 DNA is held: 51 bases, read in frame from base 1.